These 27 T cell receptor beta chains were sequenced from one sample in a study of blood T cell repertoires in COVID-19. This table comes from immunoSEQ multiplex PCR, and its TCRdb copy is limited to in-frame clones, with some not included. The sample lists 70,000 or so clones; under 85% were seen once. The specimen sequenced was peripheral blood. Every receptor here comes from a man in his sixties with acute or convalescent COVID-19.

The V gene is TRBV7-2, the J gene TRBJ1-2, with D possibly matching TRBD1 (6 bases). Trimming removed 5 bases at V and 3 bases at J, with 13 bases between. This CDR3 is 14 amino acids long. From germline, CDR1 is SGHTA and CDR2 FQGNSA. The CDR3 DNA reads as TGTGCCAGCAGCCCGGGGGGGGCGGACTATGGCTACACCTTC. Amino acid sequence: CASSPGGADYGYTF.

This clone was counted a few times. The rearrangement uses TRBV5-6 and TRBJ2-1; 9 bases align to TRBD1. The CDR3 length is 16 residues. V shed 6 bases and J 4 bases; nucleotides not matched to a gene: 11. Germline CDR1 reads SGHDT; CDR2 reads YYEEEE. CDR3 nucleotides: TGTGCCAGCAACCAACCGGGACAGGGATTTTACAATGAGCAGTTCTTC. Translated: CASNQPGQGFYNEQFF. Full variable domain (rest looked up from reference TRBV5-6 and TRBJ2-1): DAGVTQSPTHLIKTRGQQVTLRCSPKSGHDTVSWYQQALGQGPQFIFQYYEEEERQRGNFPDRFSGHQFPNYSSELNVNALLLGDSALYLCASNQPGQGFYNEQFFGPGTRLTVL.

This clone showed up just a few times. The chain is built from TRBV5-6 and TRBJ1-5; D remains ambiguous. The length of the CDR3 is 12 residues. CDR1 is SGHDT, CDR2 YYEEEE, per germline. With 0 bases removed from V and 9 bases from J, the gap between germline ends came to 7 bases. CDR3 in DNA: TGTGCCAGCAGCTTGGGCGGTCGGCCCCAGCATTTT. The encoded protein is CASSLGGRPQHF.

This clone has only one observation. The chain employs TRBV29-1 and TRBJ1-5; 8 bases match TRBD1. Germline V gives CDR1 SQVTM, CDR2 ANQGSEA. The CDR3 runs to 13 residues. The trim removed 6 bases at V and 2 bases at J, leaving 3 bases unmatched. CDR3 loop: CSVGQGGNQPQHF. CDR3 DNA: TGCAGCGTCGGACAGGGAGGCAATCAGCCCCAGCATTTT.

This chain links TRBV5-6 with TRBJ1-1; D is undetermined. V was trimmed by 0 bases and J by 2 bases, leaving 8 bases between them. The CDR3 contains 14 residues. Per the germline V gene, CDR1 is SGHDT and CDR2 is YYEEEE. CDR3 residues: CASSLGGGNTEAFF. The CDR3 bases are TGTGCCAGCAGCTTGGGAGGCGGCAACACTGAAGCTTTCTTT.

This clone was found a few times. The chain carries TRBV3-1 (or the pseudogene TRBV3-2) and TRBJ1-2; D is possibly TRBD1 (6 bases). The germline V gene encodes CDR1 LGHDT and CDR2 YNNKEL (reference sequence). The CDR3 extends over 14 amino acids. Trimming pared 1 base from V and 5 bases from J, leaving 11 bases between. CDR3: CASSQGNQGYGYTF. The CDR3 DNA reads TGTGCCAGCAGCCAAGGCAACCAGGGGTATGGCTACACCTTC.

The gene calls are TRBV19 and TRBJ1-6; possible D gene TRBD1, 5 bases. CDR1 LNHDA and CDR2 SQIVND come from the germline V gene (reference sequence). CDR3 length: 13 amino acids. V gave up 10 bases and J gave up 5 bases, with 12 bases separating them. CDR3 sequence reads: CATKDTNNSPLHF. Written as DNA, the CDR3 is TGTGCCACCAAGGACACAAATAATTCACCCCTCCACTTT.

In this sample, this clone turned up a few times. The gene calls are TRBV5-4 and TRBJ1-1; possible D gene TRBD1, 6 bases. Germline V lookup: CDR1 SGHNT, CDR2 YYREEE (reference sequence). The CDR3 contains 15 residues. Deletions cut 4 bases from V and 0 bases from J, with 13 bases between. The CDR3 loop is CASSPKQGVNTEAFF. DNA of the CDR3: TGTGCCAGCAGCCCGAAACAGGGCGTGAACACTGAAGCTTTCTTT.

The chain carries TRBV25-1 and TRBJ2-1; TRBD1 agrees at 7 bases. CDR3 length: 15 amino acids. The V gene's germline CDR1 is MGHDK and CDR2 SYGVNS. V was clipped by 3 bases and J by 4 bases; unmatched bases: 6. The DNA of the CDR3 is TGTGCCAGCAGTGAGTTGGGACAGTTTTACAATGAGCAGTTCTTC. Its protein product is CASSELGQFYNEQFF.

CDR3 DNA: TGTGCCAGCAGCTATACAGGGGGTAGGAGCAATCAGCCCCAGCATTTT. This encodes CASSYTGGRSNQPQHF. V and J are TRBV13 and TRBJ1-5; 8 bases are shared with TRBD1. From germline, CDR1 is PRHDT and CDR2 FYEKMQ (reference sequence). Losses at the gene ends were 4 bases for V and 1 base for J; bases not matched to a gene: 6. This CDR3 spans 16 amino acids.

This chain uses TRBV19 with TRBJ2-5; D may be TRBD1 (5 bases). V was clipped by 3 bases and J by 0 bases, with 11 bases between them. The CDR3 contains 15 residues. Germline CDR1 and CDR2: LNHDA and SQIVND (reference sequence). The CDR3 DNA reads TGTGCCAGTAGTATGAAGACAGCCTACCAAGAGACCCAGTACTTC. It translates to CASSMKTAYQETQYF.

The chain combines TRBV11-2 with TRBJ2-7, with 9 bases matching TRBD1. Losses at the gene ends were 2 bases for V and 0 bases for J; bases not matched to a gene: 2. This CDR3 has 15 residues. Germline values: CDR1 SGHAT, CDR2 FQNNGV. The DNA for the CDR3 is TGTGCCAGCAGCTTAAAGGGACAGGGCTCCTACGAGCAGTACTTC. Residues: CASSLKGQGSYEQYF.

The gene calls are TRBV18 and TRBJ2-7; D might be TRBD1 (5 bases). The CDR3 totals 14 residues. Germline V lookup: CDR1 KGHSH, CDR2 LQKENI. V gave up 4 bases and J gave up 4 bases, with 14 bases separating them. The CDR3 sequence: CASSLPRQSYEQYF. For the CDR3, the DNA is TGTGCCAGCTCACTCCCCCGACAGTCGTACGAGCAGTACTTC.

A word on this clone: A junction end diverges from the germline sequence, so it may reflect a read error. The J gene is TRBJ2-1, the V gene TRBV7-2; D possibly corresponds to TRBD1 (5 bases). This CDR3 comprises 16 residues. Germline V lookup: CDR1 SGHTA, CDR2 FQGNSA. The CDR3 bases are TGTGCCAGCAGCTTCCCAGGGCGCGGCCCTTACACTGAGCAGTTCTTC. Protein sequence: CASSFPGRGPYTEQFF.

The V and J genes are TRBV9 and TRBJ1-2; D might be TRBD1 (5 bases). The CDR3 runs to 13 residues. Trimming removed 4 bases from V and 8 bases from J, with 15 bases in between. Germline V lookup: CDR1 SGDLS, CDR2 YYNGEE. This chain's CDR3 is CASSNSQGYGYTF. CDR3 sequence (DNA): TGTGCCAGCAGCAATTCTCAGGGATACGGCTACACCTTC.

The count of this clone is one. CDR3 amino acids: CASSQGDFVNFPETQYF. DNA of the CDR3: TGCGCCAGCAGCCAAGGGGACTTCGTCAATTTCCCAGAGACCCAGTACTTC. This rearrangement joins TRBV4-3 to TRBJ2-5, with D maybe TRBD2 (6 bases). CDR3 length: 17 amino acids. The germline V and J ends were trimmed by 1 base and 4 bases, with 19 bases remaining between them. From germline, CDR1 is LGHNA and CDR2 YSLEER.

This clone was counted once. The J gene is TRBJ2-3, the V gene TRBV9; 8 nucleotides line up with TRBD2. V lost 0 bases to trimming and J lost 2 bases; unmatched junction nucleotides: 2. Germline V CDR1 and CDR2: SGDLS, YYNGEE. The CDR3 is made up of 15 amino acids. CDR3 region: CASSVVGGDTDTQYF. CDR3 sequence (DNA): TGTGCCAGCAGCGTAGTCGGGGGGGACACAGATACGCAGTATTTT.

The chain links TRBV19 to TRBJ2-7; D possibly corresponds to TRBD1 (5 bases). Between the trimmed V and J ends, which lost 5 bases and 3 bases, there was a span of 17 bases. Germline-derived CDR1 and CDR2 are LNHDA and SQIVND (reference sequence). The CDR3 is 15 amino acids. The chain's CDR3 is CASSFDAGMIYEQYF. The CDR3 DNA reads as TGTGCCAGTAGTTTTGACGCAGGGATGATCTACGAGCAGTACTTC.

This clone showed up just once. The CDR3 is CASRPDRAIGDTEAFF. The CDR3 coding sequence is TGTGCCAGTAGACCGGACAGGGCGATCGGGGACACTGAAGCTTTCTTT. This chain joins TRBV19 and TRBJ1-1; 8 bases agree with TRBD1. V shed 6 bases, J shed 3 bases, and the junction held 12 bases outside the gene matches. CDR1 is LNHDA, CDR2 SQIVND, per germline (reference sequence). The CDR3 is made up of 16 amino acids.

The CDR3, as DNA: TGTGCCAGCAGCTTAGTGGCTTATCAGCCCCAGCATTTT. It yields the protein CASSLVAYQPQHF. The chain couples TRBV11-3 to TRBJ1-5; no firm D call. This CDR3 spans 13 amino acids. The V end lost 1 base, the J end lost 5 bases, and 6 bases lay between the germline ends. The germline CDR1 and CDR2 sequences are SGHNT and YENEEA.

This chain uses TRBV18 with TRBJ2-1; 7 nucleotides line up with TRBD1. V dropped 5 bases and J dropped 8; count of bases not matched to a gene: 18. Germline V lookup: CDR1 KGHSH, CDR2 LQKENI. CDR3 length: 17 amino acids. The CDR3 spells CASSTTTGTEGIYEQFF. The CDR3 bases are TGTGCCAGCTCAACGACGACCGGGACAGAGGGGATATATGAGCAGTTCTTC.

The CDR3 DNA sequence: TGTGCCAGCAGTTACTCGACACTCCCGATCCCCTACGAGCAGTACTTC. Translating gives CASSYSTLPIPYEQYF. This chain joins TRBV6-5 and TRBJ2-7; no reliable D call. There are 16 residues in the CDR3. V gave up 0 bases and J gave up 2 bases, with 14 bases separating them. The germline V gene encodes CDR1 MNHEY and CDR2 SVGAGI.

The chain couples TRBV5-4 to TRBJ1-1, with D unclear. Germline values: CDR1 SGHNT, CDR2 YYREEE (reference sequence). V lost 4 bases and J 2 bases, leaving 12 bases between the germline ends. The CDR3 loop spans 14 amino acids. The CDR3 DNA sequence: TGTGCCAGCAGCCCACAGCGGACCAACACTGAAGCTTTCTTT. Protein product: CASSPQRTNTEAFF.

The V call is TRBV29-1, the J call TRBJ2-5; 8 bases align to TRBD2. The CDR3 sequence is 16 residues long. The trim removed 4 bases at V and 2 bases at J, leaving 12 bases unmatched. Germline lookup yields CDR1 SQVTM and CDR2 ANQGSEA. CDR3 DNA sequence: TGCAGCGTTGGAGGTCGGCGGGGGGTACTTCAAGAGACCCAGTACTTC. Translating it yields CSVGGRRGVLQETQYF.

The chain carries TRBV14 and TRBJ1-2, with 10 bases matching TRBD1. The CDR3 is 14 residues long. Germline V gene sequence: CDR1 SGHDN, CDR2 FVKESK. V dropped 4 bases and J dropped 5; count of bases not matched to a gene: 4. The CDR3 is CASSLTGQGYGYTF. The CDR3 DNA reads TGTGCCAGCAGCCTTACGGGACAGGGGTATGGCTACACCTTC.

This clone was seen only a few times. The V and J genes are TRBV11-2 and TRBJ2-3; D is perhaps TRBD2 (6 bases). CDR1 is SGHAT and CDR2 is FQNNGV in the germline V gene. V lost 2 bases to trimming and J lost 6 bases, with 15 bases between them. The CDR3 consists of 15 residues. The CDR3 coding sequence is TGTGCCAGCAGCTTATTGCCCGGGGGTGGGGATACGCAGTATTTT. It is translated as CASSLLPGGGDTQYF.

CDR3 sequence (DNA): TGTGCCAGCAGGAGGCCCGGGAGAAATCAGCCCCAGCATTTT. This gives the protein CASRRPGRNQPQHF. The gene calls are TRBV6-5 and TRBJ1-5; D call uncertain. The CDR3 loop spans 14 amino acids. Trimming removed 6 bases from V and 4 bases from J, with 13 bases in between. CDR1 is MNHEY, CDR2 SVGAGI, per germline.